This T cell receptor beta chain was identified in a study of read filtering for tumor transcriptome and immune sequencing. Study as a whole: The cohort had roughly 16 men and approximately 13 women aged about 47 to 80, mean roughly 65 years. General study results and limits: This fraction held mixed bone marrow immune cells after CD138-negative sorting. Single-read clonotypes: about 81.9% of IR-seq clonotypes (roughly 4% of reads), roughly 73% of RNA-seq clonotypes (nearly 45% of reads).

As regards this clonotype: Its specificity is unknown. One end of the junction is discordant with germline, which a read error may explain.

The library was built from roughly 400 ng RNA with molecular barcoded adaptors for alpha/delta and beta/gamma chains. TCRdb independently ran MiXCR on the reads; one entry per CDR3 protein. The sample shows 50,000 to 65,000 distinct CDR3 sequences, approximately 18% of them seen only once. The CDR3 sequence is 14 residues long. Germline lookup yields CDR1 SGHDT and CDR2 YYEEEE. At the time of active disease, bone marrow was collected from every patient. The chain is built from TRBV5-6 and TRBJ1-3, with 7 bases that match TRBD1. The TCR was taken from a donor aged 40 or over with multiple myeloma. Sequences were obtained from a population of CD138-negative cells sorted from bone marrow. CDR3 residues: CASSPGQLGNTIYF. For the CDR3, the DNA is TGTGCCAGCAGCCCGGGACAGTTGGGAAACACCATATACTTT.